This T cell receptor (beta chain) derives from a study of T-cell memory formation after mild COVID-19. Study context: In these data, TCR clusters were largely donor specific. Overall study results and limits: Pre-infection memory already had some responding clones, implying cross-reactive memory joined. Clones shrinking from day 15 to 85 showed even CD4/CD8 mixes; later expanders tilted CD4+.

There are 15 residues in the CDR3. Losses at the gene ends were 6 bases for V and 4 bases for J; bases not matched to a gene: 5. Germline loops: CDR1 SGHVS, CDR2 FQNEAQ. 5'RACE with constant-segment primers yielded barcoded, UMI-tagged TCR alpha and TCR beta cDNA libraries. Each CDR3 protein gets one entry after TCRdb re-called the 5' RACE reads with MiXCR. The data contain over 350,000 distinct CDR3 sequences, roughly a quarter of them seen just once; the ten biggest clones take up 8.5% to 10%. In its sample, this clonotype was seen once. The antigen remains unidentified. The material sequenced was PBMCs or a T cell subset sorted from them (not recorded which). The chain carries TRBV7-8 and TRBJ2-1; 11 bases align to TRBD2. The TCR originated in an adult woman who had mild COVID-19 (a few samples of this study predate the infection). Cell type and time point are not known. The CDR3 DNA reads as TGTGCCAGCAGACCAAGACTAGCGGGGTACAATGAGCAGTTCTTC. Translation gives CASRPRLAGYNEQFF.